Included here is one T cell receptor beta chain sequence, with context. Its antigen is unknown. The study ran its PCR with 60 Vbeta and 13 Jbeta primers. Repertoires were generated with immunoSEQ multiplex PCR, while TCRdb's copy carries only in-frame clones and drops some. The sample shows some 150,000 clones, more than 65% of them seen only once. This record comes from a study of cytomegalovirus exposure and HLA in healthy donors. The study's findings and limits: A later analysis found TCR association rates differed by HLA locus, highest for DRB1 and lowest for HLA-C. Researchers reported in a later analysis that a missense DCLRE1C variant was tied to TCR beta V- and J-gene trimming.

With 7 bases removed from V and 5 bases from J, the gap between germline ends came to 14 bases. This CDR3 contains 14 residues. The germline V gene has CDR1 MNHEY and CDR2 SVGAGI. Sequenced: PBMCs. V gene TRBV6-5 combines with J gene TRBJ2-2; a weak D match, TRBD1 (6 bases). The receptor was derived from a man younger than 45 in good health and CMV-seropositive. The CDR3 sequence is CASTMDRITGELFF. CDR3 nucleotide sequence: TGTGCCAGCACCATGGACAGAATTACCGGGGAGCTGTTTTTT.